This TCR beta chain was sequenced during a study of human versus mouse CDR3 diversity and MHC coevolution. Study-wide results and caveats: Compared with mice, human CDR3s carried more deletions and insertions on average. Most of the three human donors had the lowest clonal inequality.

Concerning this clone: What it binds is unknown.

Only in-frame clones appear in the TCRdb table, and some are missing; sequencing was by immunoSEQ multiplex PCR. Of just under 60,000 clones listed, about 93% are singletons. CDR3 length equals 13 residues. After removal of 4 bases from V and 4 bases from J, the junction contained 4 bases not matched to a gene. CDR1 is SQVTM, CDR2 ANQGSEA, per germline. This TCR was recovered from a person aged 55 to 75 in good health. V and J are TRBV29-1 and TRBJ1-5; 7 nucleotides agree with TRBD1. The material sequenced was naive CD4+ T cells from blood. Subset: CD45RO-negative CD62L-positive naive CD4 T cells. Written as DNA, the CDR3 is TGCAGCGTTGGACAGGGTAGGAATCAGCCCCAGCATTTT. This encodes CSVGQGRNQPQHF.